This T cell receptor beta chain appears in the sequencing data of a study of blood T cells in healthy people across ages. As for the study in general: Researchers report that template switching captured about one barcoded beta molecule per two T cells. Study-wide results and limits: While age rose, TCR beta diversity per million T cells dropped in a roughly linear way. Long-lived and aged donors differed, with more naive CD4+ cells and higher diversity in the long-lived.

A second PCR, run for roughly 7 to 11 cycles, used a sample-barcoded 5' primer plus a J-beta primer mix. One entry per CDR3 protein results from TCRdb running MiXCR on the 5' RACE reads. The sample has 1.5 million to 1.8 million distinct CDR3 sequences; about 45% are singletons. The CDR3 sequence is 13 residues long. From germline, CDR1 is MNHEY and CDR2 SVGEGT. V was cut by 3 bases and J by 4 bases, with 7 bases left in between. As concerns this clonotype: The antigen remains unidentified.

The source of this sequence is a woman younger than 30 in good health. The rearrangement links TRBV6-2 or TRBV6-3 to TRBJ1-5; no reliable D call. Input material: blood. In nucleotides, the CDR3 is TGTGCCAGCAGTTATACCAGAAATCAGCCCCAGCATTTT. This gives the protein CASSYTRNQPQHF.